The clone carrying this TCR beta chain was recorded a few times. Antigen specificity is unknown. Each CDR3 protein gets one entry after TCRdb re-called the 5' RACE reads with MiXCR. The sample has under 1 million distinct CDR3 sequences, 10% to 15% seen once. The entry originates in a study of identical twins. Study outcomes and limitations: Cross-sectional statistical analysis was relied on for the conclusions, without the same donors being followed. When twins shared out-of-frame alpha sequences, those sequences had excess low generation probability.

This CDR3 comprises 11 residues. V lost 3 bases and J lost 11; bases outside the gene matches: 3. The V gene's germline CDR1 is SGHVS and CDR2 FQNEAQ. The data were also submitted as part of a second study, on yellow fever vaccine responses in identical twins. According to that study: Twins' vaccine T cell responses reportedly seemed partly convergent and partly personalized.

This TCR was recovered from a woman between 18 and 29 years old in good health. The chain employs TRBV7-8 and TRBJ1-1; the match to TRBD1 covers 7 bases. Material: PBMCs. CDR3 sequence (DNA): TGTGCCAGCAGCTTCGGGACAGTCGCTTTCTTT. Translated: CASSFGTVAFF.